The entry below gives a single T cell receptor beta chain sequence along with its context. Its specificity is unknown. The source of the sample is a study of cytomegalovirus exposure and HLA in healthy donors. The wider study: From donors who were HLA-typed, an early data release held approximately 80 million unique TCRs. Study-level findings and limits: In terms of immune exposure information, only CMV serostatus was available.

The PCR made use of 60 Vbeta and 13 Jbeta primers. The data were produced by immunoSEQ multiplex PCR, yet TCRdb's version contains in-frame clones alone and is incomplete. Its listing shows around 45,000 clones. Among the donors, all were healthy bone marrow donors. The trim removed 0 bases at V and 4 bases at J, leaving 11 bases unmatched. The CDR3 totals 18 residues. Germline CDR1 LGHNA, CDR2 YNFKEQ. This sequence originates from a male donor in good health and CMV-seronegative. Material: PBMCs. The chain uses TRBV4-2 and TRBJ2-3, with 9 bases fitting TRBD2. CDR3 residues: CASSQEGGPGLASDTQYF. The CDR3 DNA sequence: TGTGCCAGCAGCCAAGAAGGCGGCCCGGGACTAGCTTCAGATACGCAGTATTTT.